These 26 T cell receptor beta chains came from one sample sequenced in a study of human T cells and chemical hapten exposure. Time point specified: pre-sensitization, week 0. Specified treatment: therapeutic diphenylcyclopropenone sensitization with weekly scalp DPC. TCRdb processed the RACE reads anew with MiXCR; each CDR3 protein has one entry. The data contain approximately 260,000 distinct CDR3 sequences, roughly 7.7% of them singletons. Sequences were derived from whole blood, sampled in connection with sensitization to the hapten diphenylcyclopropenone (DPC). Source of these receptors: a young man with alopecia areata. Some clones in this sample may be carry-over from other donors' samples.

This clonotype was observed at least ten times. The gene calls are TRBV11-2 and TRBJ1-1, with D unresolved. Trimming took off 1 base at V and 6 bases at J, with 9 bases between the two ends. The CDR3 has 13 residues. From germline, CDR1 is SGHAT and CDR2 FQNNGV. The CDR3 bases are TGTGCCAGCAGCTTAGTTCGGAGGGCTGAAGCTTTCTTT. It yields the protein CASSLVRRAEAFF.

This chain uses TRBV12-3 or TRBV12-4 with TRBJ2-1; D is perhaps TRBD1 or TRBD2 (6 bases each). Trimming took off 4 bases at V and 0 bases at J, with 10 bases between the two ends. CDR3 size: 15 residues. The CDR3: CASSSPGASYNEQFF. The CDR3, as DNA: TGTGCCAGCAGTTCTCCGGGGGCCTCCTACAATGAGCAGTTCTTC.

The chain recombines TRBV5-1 with TRBJ2-3; D is perhaps TRBD2 (6 bases). V lost 4 bases and J lost 0, with 12 bases in between. The CDR3 loop spans 15 amino acids. The germline gives CDR1 SGHRS, CDR2 YFSETQ. The CDR3 nucleotides are TGCGCCAGCAGCGGCCGGGAGTCTAGCACAGATACGCAGTATTTT. Protein sequence: CASSGRESSTDTQYF.

This clonotype was observed many times. The chain employs TRBV4-3 and TRBJ1-2; D is uncertain. This CDR3 spans 15 amino acids. In germline, CDR1 is LGHNA, CDR2 YSLEER. Trimming pared 3 bases from V and 4 bases from J, leaving 15 bases between. CDR3 nucleotide sequence: TGCGCCAGCAGCCAGGAATGGGCCGGAAGCTATGGCTACACCTTC. Amino acid sequence: CASSQEWAGSYGYTF.

The chain joins TRBV10-3 to TRBJ1-5, with D perhaps TRBD1 (5 bases). The CDR3 covers 15 residues. V gave up 0 bases and J gave up 6 bases, with 12 bases separating them. CDR1 ENHRY and CDR2 SYGVKD come from the germline V gene. The chain's CDR3 is CAISESGGKGQPQHF. CDR3 DNA sequence: TGTGCCATCAGTGAGTCGGGGGGAAAGGGTCAGCCCCAGCATTTT.

This clonotype was counted a few times. V usage is TRBV6-5 and J usage is TRBJ2-3, with D hard to call. Deletions cut 6 bases from V and 2 bases from J, with 15 bases between. This CDR3 contains 15 residues. Germline V gene sequence: CDR1 MNHEY, CDR2 SVGAGI. Here the CDR3 DNA reads TGTGCCAGCAGCCACCTGGGAAGGGACACAGATACGCAGTATTTT. This encodes CASSHLGRDTDTQYF.

This clonotype was observed at least ten times. The rearrangement links TRBV12-3 or TRBV12-4 to TRBJ2-1; the match to TRBD2 covers 9 bases. The CDR3 runs 15 residues. Trimming took 6 bases from V and 9 from J; bases not matched to a gene: 12. This CDR3 is CASSSQAGGPGEQFF. CDR3 coding DNA: TGTGCCAGCAGCTCTCAAGCGGGGGGCCCTGGTGAGCAGTTCTTC.

This clonotype was detected many times. The rearrangement joins TRBV2 to TRBJ1-2; D perhaps matches TRBD1 (5 bases). Germline loops: CDR1 SNHLY, CDR2 FYNNEI. V gave up 0 bases and J gave up 12 bases, with 11 bases separating them. The CDR3 is 12 residues long. The CDR3 spells CASSEAGRVDTF. In nucleotides, the CDR3 is TGTGCCAGCAGTGAAGCGGGCAGGGTCGACACCTTC.

There are many counts of this clonotype. The chain carries TRBV10-3 and TRBJ2-3, with 8 bases identical to TRBD2. CDR1 is ENHRY, CDR2 SYGVKD, per germline. Trimming cost V 5 bases and J 2 bases; bases outside gene matches: 6. The CDR3 loop spans 15 amino acids. The CDR3 DNA is TGTGCCATCAGTAGCGGGGGAGAATCCACAGATACGCAGTATTTT. This translates into CAISSGGESTDTQYF.

This rearrangement joins TRBV6-2 or TRBV6-3 to TRBJ1-2, with a possible D match to TRBD1 (6 bases). The germline CDR1 and CDR2 sequences are MNHEY and SVGEGT. V gave up 8 bases and J gave up 2 bases, with 15 bases separating them. The CDR3 runs 14 residues. The CDR3 here is CASRPTGLNYGYTF. The CDR3 DNA follows: TGTGCCAGCCGACCGACAGGCCTAAACTATGGCTACACCTTC.

This clonotype was seen more than once but under ten times. V is TRBV11-2 and J is TRBJ1-4; the D gene is possibly TRBD1 (6 bases). Looked up from germline, CDR1 is SGHAT and CDR2 is FQNNGV. The V end lost 1 base, the J end lost 8 bases, and 11 bases lay between the germline ends. The CDR3 sequence is 14 residues long. CDR3 loop: CASSLGTASEKLFF. The CDR3 DNA reads as TGTGCCAGCAGCTTAGGGACAGCCAGCGAAAAACTGTTTTTT.

The chain joins TRBV28 to TRBJ2-1, with unresolved D. V lost 8 bases, J lost 14 bases, and 13 bases lay in between. The V gene's germline CDR1 is MDHEN and CDR2 SYDVKM. There are 10 residues in the CDR3. The CDR3, as DNA: TGTGCCAGCTGGGCCGTAAGAGAGTTCTTC. This translates into CASWAVREFF.

A note on this clonotype: An end of the junction differs from the germline gene, which may be a read error. The chain employs TRBV7-9 and TRBJ2-4; 9 bases align to TRBD1. CDR1 SEHNR and CDR2 FQNEAQ come from the germline V gene (reference sequence). The CDR3 has 12 residues. This CDR3 is CASSYPGQGLWF. CDR3 in DNA: TGTGCCAGCAGCTACCCGGGACAGGGTCTCTGGTTC.

This clonotype was recorded at least ten times. The gene calls are TRBV4-3 and TRBJ2-7, with TRBD1 identical over 10 bases. CDR1 is LGHNA, CDR2 YSLEER, per germline. V shed 1 base and J 5 bases; nucleotides not matched to a gene: 5. CDR3 length: 15 amino acids. Here the CDR3 DNA reads TGCGCCAGCAGCCAAGCAGGGACAGGGGTTGACGAGCAGTACTTC. Encoded protein: CASSQAGTGVDEQYF.

The J gene is TRBJ2-7, the V gene TRBV6-2 or TRBV6-3, with D uncertain. The CDR3 covers 14 residues. Looked up from germline, CDR1 is MNHEY and CDR2 is SVGEGT. The V end was cut by 6 bases, the J end by 0 bases, with 12 bases between. CDR3 in DNA: TGTGCCAGCAGCTATACAGAAGACTCCTACGAGCAGTACGTC. Translating gives CASSYTEDSYEQYV.

This clonotype occurred a few times. The chain has TRBV4-3 and TRBJ2-7; possible D gene TRBD2, 6 bases. The CDR3 spans 14 residues. V lost 0 bases and J 3 bases, leaving 9 bases between the germline ends. The germline gives CDR1 LGHNA, CDR2 YSLEER. The CDR3 DNA is TGCGCCAGCAGCCAAGATCGGGGGAACTACGAGCAGTACTTC. Its protein product is CASSQDRGNYEQYF.

The chain links TRBV6-5 to TRBJ1-2, with TRBD1 matching 7 bases. This CDR3 comprises 15 residues. The V and J ends lost 5 bases and 2 bases, in that order; junction bases with no gene match: 8. Germline-derived CDR1 and CDR2 are MNHEY and SVGAGI. CDR3 in amino acids: CASSLRRDRNYGYTF. CDR3 nucleotides: TGTGCCAGCAGTCTCCGAAGGGACAGAAACTATGGCTACACCTTC.

For the CDR3, the DNA is TGCAGTGCCGGACTAGCGGGGGGTTCGCTTAGCACAGATACGCAGTATTTT. Translated, it gives CSAGLAGGSLSTDTQYF. This chain joins TRBV20-1 and TRBJ2-3, with 14 bases aligning to TRBD2. V lost 6 bases and J lost 0; bases outside the gene matches: 8. The CDR3 is 17 residues long. Per the germline V gene, CDR1 is DFQATT and CDR2 is SNEGSKA (reference sequence).

The V and J genes are TRBV7-9 and TRBJ1-4; D remains ambiguous. With 3 bases removed from V and 7 bases from J, the gap between germline ends came to 15 bases. CDR1 SEHNR and CDR2 FQNEAQ come from the germline V gene (reference sequence). This CDR3 spans 15 amino acids. CDR3 protein: CASSLAIGLGEKLFF. The CDR3 DNA is TGTGCCAGCAGCTTGGCCATTGGGCTGGGTGAAAAACTGTTTTTT. Drawing the rest from reference TRBV7-9 and TRBJ1-4, the complete variable domain is DTGVSQNPRHKITKRGQNVTFRCDPISEHNRLYWYRQTLGQGPEFLTYFQNEAQLEKSRLLSDRFSAERPKGSFSTLEIQRTEQGDSAMYLCASSLAIGLGEKLFFGSGTQLSVL.

This clonotype was seen ten or more times. This rearrangement joins TRBV10-3 to TRBJ1-6; possible D gene TRBD1, 5 bases. V shed 3 bases and J shed 9 bases, with 9 bases lying between them. The CDR3 is made up of 13 amino acids. The germline CDR1 and CDR2 sequences are ENHRY and SYGVKD. This CDR3 is CAISENGGSPLHF. The CDR3 nucleotides read TGTGCCATCAGTGAAAATGGGGGTTCACCCCTCCACTTT.

This clonotype was counted a few times. At one of its ends the junction is not consistent with the germline gene, which may arise from a read error. The rearrangement joins TRBV20-1 to TRBJ1-4; D uncertain. This CDR3 has 12 amino acids. Germline CDR1 is DFQATT and CDR2 is SNEGSKA (reference sequence). The CDR3 protein is CSARATNEKLFF. CDR3 in DNA: TGCAGTGCCAGAGCAACTAATGAAAAACTGTTTTTT.

This clonotype was counted ten times or more. The V call is TRBV10-2, the J call TRBJ1-1, with D perhaps matching TRBD1 (5 bases). The CDR3 is 14 amino acids. V was trimmed by 4 bases and J by 5 bases, leaving 14 bases between them. CDR1 and CDR2 (germline): WSHSY, SAAADI. CDR3 in DNA: TGCGCCAGCAGTGGGGCAGGGCGAGGGACTGAAGCTTTCTTT. Amino acids: CASSGAGRGTEAFF.

This clonotype showed up just a few times. The chain uses TRBV4-3 and TRBJ2-3; 10 nucleotides align to TRBD2. Trimming took 0 bases from V and 1 from J; bases not matched to a gene: 10. In germline, CDR1 is LGHNA, CDR2 YSLEER. CDR3 length: 19 amino acids. The CDR3 loop is CASSQDRLAGEKGTDTQYF. CDR3 nucleotides: TGCGCCAGCAGCCAAGATCGCCTAGCGGGGGAGAAAGGCACAGATACGCAGTATTTT.

This sequence joins TRBV20-1 and TRBJ1-2; D gene ambiguous. The germline V gene encodes CDR1 DFQATT and CDR2 SNEGSKA (reference sequence). This CDR3 is 15 amino acids long. Trimming pared 2 bases from V and 9 bases from J, leaving 22 bases between. The CDR3, as DNA: TGCAGTGCTAGACCCCCGGAGGGCCCCCTATGGAGCTACACCTTC. As protein: CSARPPEGPLWSYTF.

This clonotype was counted only a few times. The chain combines TRBV20-1 with TRBJ2-1, with 7 bases lining up with TRBD2. The ends lost 0 bases at V and 6 bases at J; junction bases unmatched: 5. CDR3 length: 14 amino acids. The germline CDR1 and CDR2 sequences are DFQATT and SNEGSKA (reference sequence). In DNA form, the CDR3 reads TGCAGTGCTAGAGATTCGGGAGGAAGCAATGAGCAGTTCTTC. Amino acids: CSARDSGGSNEQFF.

The V and J genes are TRBV12-3 or TRBV12-4 and TRBJ1-3; D uncertain. V was clipped by 2 bases and J by 0 bases, with 11 bases between them. The CDR3 consists of 16 residues. In DNA form, the CDR3 reads TGTGCCAGCAGTTTAATCCAGGACCACTCTGGAAACACCATATATTTT. It translates to CASSLIQDHSGNTIYF.